These 24 T cell receptor beta chains came from one sample sequenced in a study of blood T cell repertoires in COVID-19. This table comes from immunoSEQ multiplex PCR, and its TCRdb copy is limited to in-frame clones, with some not included. The sample carries 300,000 to 450,000 clones, 85% recorded once. Sequencing input: peripheral blood. Receptors were obtained from a woman aged 18-29 years with acute or convalescent COVID-19.

The genes are TRBV5-6 and TRBJ1-3, with D unresolved. Germline V gene data show CDR1 as SGHDT and CDR2 as YYEEEE. V was shortened by 4 bases and J by 4 bases, with 15 bases between the two germline ends. The CDR3 is 15 amino acids. For the CDR3, the DNA is TGTGCCAGCAGCCCAGGTATTCGAGGGGGAAACACCATATATTTT. Its protein is CASSPGIRGGNTIYF.

This rearrangement joins TRBV5-4 to TRBJ1-4, with 8 nucleotides matching TRBD1. The J segment lost 8 bases and the V segment lost 2 bases, leaving 5 bases of the junction unmatched. Germline CDR1 is SGHNT and CDR2 is YYREEE (reference sequence). This CDR3 is 14 amino acids long. CDR3 DNA sequence: TGTGCCAGCAGCTTCGACAGGGGAGTCGAAAAACTGTTTTTT. This codes for CASSFDRGVEKLFF.

The chain couples TRBV6-5 to TRBJ1-1; no clear D. In germline, CDR1 is MNHEY, CDR2 SVGAGI. This CDR3 region has 13 residues. Trimming removed 5 bases from V and 10 bases from J, with 17 bases in between. CDR3 region: CASSPDPGYGAFF. Here the CDR3 DNA reads TGTGCCAGCAGTCCAGACCCGGGGTACGGAGCTTTCTTT.

This clone was recorded once. This rearrangement joins TRBV19 to TRBJ1-3, with D perhaps matching TRBD1 (6 bases). Germline V gene lookup returns CDR1 LNHDA and CDR2 SQIVND (reference sequence). V was trimmed by 6 bases and J by 0 bases, leaving 15 bases between them. The length of the CDR3 is 16 residues. The DNA of the CDR3 is TGTGCCAGTAGAATAACAGGGAAGAGCTCTGGAAACACCATATATTTT. Protein sequence: CASRITGKSSGNTIYF.

The rearrangement uses TRBV3-1 (or the pseudogene TRBV3-2) and TRBJ1-5; D remains ambiguous. Per the germline V gene, CDR1 is LGHDT and CDR2 is YNNKEL (reference sequence). The CDR3 is made up of 17 amino acids. Trimming pared 0 bases from V and 9 bases from J, leaving 21 bases between. DNA for the CDR3: TGTGCCAGCAGCCAAGAACACGAAGCGCCAGTATGTCGGCCCCAGCATTTT. Translating gives CASSQEHEAPVCRPQHF.

This sequence joins TRBV7-2 and TRBJ2-7, with a possible D match to TRBD1 (6 bases). The ends were cut back, 6 bases at V and 1 base at J, with 13 bases in the middle. CDR1 SGHTA and CDR2 FQGNSA come from the germline V gene. CDR3 length: 14 residues. For the CDR3, the DNA is TGTGCCAGCAGGATACACAGGGATTCCTACGAGCAGTACTTC. This translates into CASRIHRDSYEQYF.

The V call is TRBV24-1, the J call TRBJ2-3; 7 nucleotides match TRBD1. Germline CDR1 KGHDR, CDR2 SFDVKD. This CDR3 comprises 15 residues. The V and J ends lost 3 bases and 2 bases, in that order; junction bases with no gene match: 4. CDR3 bases: TGTGCCACCAGTGATCCAAGGGGGCCCACAGATACGCAGTATTTT. The encoded protein is CATSDPRGPTDTQYF.

This clone was detected a few times. This sequence joins TRBV6-5 and TRBJ1-2; D remains unclear. The germline V gene encodes CDR1 MNHEY and CDR2 SVGAGI. The CDR3 totals 13 residues. V dropped 2 bases and J dropped 6 bases, with 10 bases sitting between them. CDR3 in amino acids: CASSYGQVNGYTF. CDR3 DNA: TGTGCCAGCAGTTACGGTCAGGTTAATGGCTACACCTTC.

The chain links TRBV9 to TRBJ1-6; no definite D call. V lost 1 base, J lost 8 bases, and 16 bases lay in between. This CDR3 comprises 16 residues. The germline V gene encodes CDR1 SGDLS and CDR2 YYNGEE. The CDR3 DNA reads as TGTGCCAGCAGCGTATTTGAGAGCCGAGGTTATTCACCCCTCCACTTT. Residues: CASSVFESRGYSPLHF.

The genes are TRBV6-5 and TRBJ1-2, with TRBD1 as a possible D gene (5 bases). CDR3 length: 12 amino acids. V lost 6 bases and J 4 bases, leaving 9 bases between the germline ends. The V gene's germline CDR1 is MNHEY and CDR2 SVGAGI. As DNA, the CDR3 is TGTGCCAGCAGACTCGACAGCTATGGCTACACCTTC. Amino acid sequence: CASRLDSYGYTF.

The genes are TRBV30 and TRBJ2-2; possibly TRBD2 for D (6 bases). This CDR3 spans 14 amino acids. Germline V gene data show CDR1 as GTSNPN and CDR2 as SVGIG (reference sequence). Trimming left V 2 bases short and J 2 bases short, with 9 bases between. CDR3 sequence: CAWSPGLNTGELFF. CDR3 DNA sequence: TGTGCCTGGAGTCCGGGACTCAACACCGGGGAGCTGTTTTTT.

CDR3 nucleotide sequence: TGTGCCAGCAGCCTTAAGACTAGCCTCAATGAGCAGTTCTTC. Protein: CASSLKTSLNEQFF. V gene TRBV7-9 combines with J gene TRBJ2-1; the match to TRBD2 covers 7 bases. The CDR3 extends over 14 amino acids. V trimming: 5 bases; J trimming: 6 bases; junction bases outside the gene matches: 7. From germline, CDR1 is SEHNR and CDR2 FQNEAQ (reference sequence).

This chain joins TRBV7-9 and TRBJ1-2; tentatively, D is TRBD1 (6 bases). Trimming took off 5 bases at V and 6 bases at J, with 16 bases between the two ends. The V gene's germline CDR1 is SEHNR and CDR2 FQNEAQ (reference sequence). CDR3 length: 14 residues. The CDR3 nucleotides are TGTGCCAGCAGCCTCGCAACAGGGTTCAATGGCTACACCTTC. It yields the protein CASSLATGFNGYTF.

This chain links TRBV5-5 with TRBJ1-5, with D perhaps TRBD1 (5 bases). Per the germline V gene, CDR1 is SGHKS and CDR2 is YYEKEE (reference sequence). The CDR3 is 18 residues long. The V gene lost 1 base and the J gene lost 2 bases, with 19 bases spanning the gap. The CDR3 protein is CASSLYLVSGGGNQPQHF. CDR3 nucleotide sequence: TGTGCCAGCAGCTTGTATCTAGTTTCGGGGGGTGGCAATCAGCCCCAGCATTTT.

The chain uses TRBV5-1 and TRBJ2-5; D not certain. Trimming removed 0 bases at V and 5 bases at J, with 14 bases between. The CDR3 sequence is 15 residues long. Germline V gene sequence: CDR1 SGHRS, CDR2 YFSETQ. Here the CDR3 DNA reads TGCGCCAGCAGCTTGGTAGGCACAACGAGGGAGACCCAGTACTTC. As protein: CASSLVGTTRETQYF.

The chain recombines TRBV18 with TRBJ2-7; TRBD1 matches at 7 bases. V lost 3 bases to trimming and J lost 4 bases; unmatched junction nucleotides: 6. This CDR3 is built from 14 residues. Germline V gives CDR1 KGHSH, CDR2 LQKENI. The CDR3 here is CASSPNRGEYEQYF. The CDR3 DNA is TGTGCCAGCTCACCTAACAGGGGAGAATACGAGCAGTACTTC. Looking up the rest from reference TRBV18 and TRBJ2-7 gives the full variable domain: NAGVMQNPRHLVRRRGQEARLRCSPMKGHSHVYWYRQLPEEGLKFMVYLQKENIIDESGMPKERFSAEFPKEGPSILRIQQVVRGDSAAYFCASSPNRGEYEQYFGPGTRLTVT.

This clone was picked up a small number of times. The chain links TRBV21-1 to TRBJ2-7; the DNA was not used to check the table's D call, TRBD2. TRBV21-1 is described as a pseudogene. The CDR3 is 9 residues long. In DNA form, the CDR3 reads TGTGCCAGCAGAGCCGCCCACCGCTTC. Its protein product is CASRAAHRF.

The rearrangement uses TRBV24-1 and TRBJ2-5, with D maybe TRBD2 (6 bases). The CDR3 covers 14 residues. Germline V gene sequence: CDR1 KGHDR, CDR2 SFDVKD. Trimming took 3 bases from V and 5 from J, leaving 12 bases between them. CDR3 nucleotides: TGTGCCACCAGTGATAGAAGCCGGGGGGAGACCCAGTACTTC. Its translation is CATSDRSRGETQYF.

This clone came up once. The V gene is TRBV19, the J gene TRBJ2-7, with 8 nucleotides matching TRBD1. CDR3 size: 18 residues. J was trimmed by 0 bases and V by 0 bases; bases with no gene match: 10. CDR1 and CDR2 (germline): LNHDA, SQIVND (reference sequence). The CDR3 nucleotides are TGTGCCAGTAGTATAGACTGGGGCCGGGACAGGTCCTCCTACGAGCAGTACTTC. It encodes CASSIDWGRDRSSYEQYF.

The V and J genes are TRBV6-5 and TRBJ1-1; D might be TRBD1 (6 bases). Germline V CDR1 and CDR2: MNHEY, SVGAGI. The V end lost 7 bases, the J end lost 5 bases, and 14 bases lay between the germline ends. The CDR3 is made up of 13 amino acids. Here the CDR3 DNA reads TGTGCCAGCACGCCCCAGGGGTGGACTGAAGCTTTCTTT. Protein: CASTPQGWTEAFF.

A few counts support this clone. V usage is TRBV19 and J usage is TRBJ1-2; TRBD1 aligns across 9 bases. CDR1 is LNHDA and CDR2 is SQIVND in the germline V gene (reference sequence). The V segment lost 6 bases and the J segment 4 bases; nucleotides outside the gene matches: 6. This CDR3 has 14 amino acids. Here the CDR3 DNA reads TGTGCCAGTAGGAAGGGACAGGGTGGCTATGGCTACACCTTC. It codes for CASRKGQGGYGYTF.

V is TRBV27 and J is TRBJ1-1; TRBD1 matches 7 bases. The ends lost 4 bases at V and 3 bases at J; junction bases unmatched: 2. There are 13 residues in the CDR3. From germline, CDR1 is MNHEY and CDR2 SMNVEV (reference sequence). CDR3 in amino acids: CASSSTGDTEAFF. CDR3 bases: TGTGCCAGCAGTTCTACAGGGGACACTGAAGCTTTCTTT.

The chain carries TRBV7-9 and TRBJ2-7, with 9 positions matching TRBD1. This CDR3 spans 16 amino acids. Germline CDR1 is SEHNR and CDR2 is FQNEAQ (reference sequence). V trimming: 4 bases; J trimming: 2 bases; junction bases outside the gene matches: 9. For the CDR3, the DNA is TGTGCCAGCAGCTCCGTATTGGGACAGGGACCCTACGAGCAGTACTTC. This gives the protein CASSSVLGQGPYEQYF.

This clone was seen ten or more times. The sample contains more than one DNA sequence encoding this CDR3. The V gene is TRBV9, the J gene TRBJ2-5, with 11 bases matching TRBD2. The CDR3 runs to 16 residues. V trimming: 0 bases; J trimming: 5 bases; junction bases outside the gene matches: 6. CDR1 SGDLS and CDR2 YYNGEE come from the germline V gene. The DNA of the CDR3 is TGTGCCAGCAGCGTAGACGGTAGCGGGAGGGCGGAGACCCAGTACTTC. Translating gives CASSVDGSGRAETQYF.